The 11 T cell receptor beta chains in this list originate from one sample, sequenced in a study of CD8+ T cells in alopecia areata (dated by TCRdb to 2017 to 2018). Library construction relied on the immunoSEQ multiplex PCR assay. For TCR sequencing, RNA was extracted from every sample and reverse transcribed into cDNA to serve as template. TCRdb retrieved this table from immuneACCESS and kept in-frame rearrangements only. Not all clones are present; in checked studies, unresolved V genes account for under half, and no reason is known for the remainder. The sample table shows roughly 100,000 clones, and about 60% are seen once. The ten most abundant clones make up 8% to 10% of the sample. The sample was CD4+ T cells sorted from blood. The origin of the receptors is a human donor in good health.

This chain connects TRBV29-1 to TRBJ1-2; D possibly corresponds to TRBD1 (5 bases). Germline lookup yields CDR1 SQVTM and CDR2 ANQGSEA. This CDR3 region has 14 residues. V lost 2 bases and J 7 bases, leaving 17 bases between the germline ends. CDR3 coding DNA: TGCAGCGTTGAAAACGATCTGGGTAGGGGTGGCTACACCTTC. Its translation: CSVENDLGRGGYTF.

V gene TRBV29-1 combines with J gene TRBJ2-1; unclear D gene. The CDR3 has 13 residues. V was cut by 0 bases and J by 5 bases, with 8 bases left in between. Germline values: CDR1 SQVTM, CDR2 ANQGSEA. CDR3 protein: CSVEDPKHNEQFF. CDR3 nucleotides: TGCAGCGTTGAAGATCCTAAGCACAATGAGCAGTTCTTC.

Only one count was recorded for this clone. The rearrangement links TRBV4-3 to TRBJ2-4; 8 bases agree with TRBD1. The germline CDR1 and CDR2 sequences are LGHNA and YSLEER. This CDR3 is 18 amino acids long. Losses at the gene ends were 3 bases for V and 3 bases for J; bases not matched to a gene: 13. The DNA for the CDR3 is TGCGCCAGCAGCCAGTGGACAGGGAACCCTTCTAGCAAAAACATTCAGTACTTC. This encodes CASSQWTGNPSSKNIQYF.

The gene calls are TRBV19 and TRBJ2-5; 8 positions agree with TRBD1. Trimming cost V 1 base and J 4 bases; bases outside gene matches: 2. Germline CDR1 LNHDA, CDR2 SQIVND (reference sequence). The CDR3 has 14 amino acids. This CDR3 reads CASSIGQGIETQYF. For the CDR3, the DNA is TGTGCCAGTAGTATAGGACAGGGGATAGAGACCCAGTACTTC. Full variable domain (missing parts from reference TRBV19 and TRBJ2-5): DGGITQSPKYLFRKEGQNVTLSCEQNLNHDAMYWYRQDPGQGLRLIYYSQIVNDFQKGDIAEGYSVSREKKESFPLTVTSAQKNPTAFYLCASSIGQGIETQYFGPGTRLLVL.

The chain uses TRBV30 and TRBJ1-5, with D perhaps matching TRBD1 (5 bases). The CDR3 has 15 amino acids. V was pared by 1 base and J by 3 bases, with 13 bases between. Looked up from germline, CDR1 is GTSNPN and CDR2 is SVGIG (reference sequence). DNA of the CDR3: TGTGCCTGGAGTGGACGGAGGGGCTTCAATCAGCCCCAGCATTTT. Amino acids: CAWSGRRGFNQPQHF.

J is TRBJ2-7 and V is TRBV18; no definite D call. The length of the CDR3 is 12 residues. CDR1 and CDR2 (germline): KGHSH, LQKENI. The V end lost 4 bases, the J end lost 6 bases, and 10 bases lay between the germline ends. CDR3 residues: CASSLQQAEQYF. In DNA, the CDR3 is TGTGCCAGCTCACTACAGCAGGCCGAGCAGTACTTC.

The V call is TRBV29-1, the J call TRBJ2-5; D not certain. The CDR3 is made up of 12 amino acids. V gave up 5 bases and J gave up 5 bases, with 12 bases separating them. Germline V gene data show CDR1 as SQVTM and CDR2 as ANQGSEA. The CDR3 DNA reads as TGCAGCGTTCTCAGTGTTGGGGAGACCCAGTACTTC. This translates into CSVLSVGETQYF.

This chain joins TRBV29-1 and TRBJ1-1; 7 bases map to TRBD1. Germline V lookup: CDR1 SQVTM, CDR2 ANQGSEA. J gave up 5 bases and V 6 bases, and 12 bases lay outside the gene matches. This CDR3 region has 14 residues. CDR3 sequence: CSVALRGGWTEAFF. The CDR3 DNA reads as TGCAGCGTGGCCCTCAGGGGGGGATGGACTGAAGCTTTCTTT.

The chain combines TRBV6-5 with TRBJ1-5, with 8 positions matching TRBD1. CDR1 MNHEY and CDR2 SVGAGI come from the germline V gene. The CDR3 spans 11 residues. J lost 15 bases, V lost 6 bases, and 7 bases had no gene match. CDR3 in DNA: TGTGCCAGCAGCGACCAGGGGGCTTGGCATTTT. Encoded protein: CASSDQGAWHF.

The chain couples TRBV28 to TRBJ2-1, with 9 bases that match TRBD1. CDR3 length: 15 residues. Germline V lookup: CDR1 MDHEN, CDR2 SYDVKM. The junction had 5 bases not matched to a gene; V was cut back by 1 base and J by 7 bases. CDR3 coding DNA: TGTGCCAGCAGTTTATTTGGACAGGGGAAGAATGAGCAGTTCTTC. This sequence encodes CASSLFGQGKNEQFF. The whole variable domain, filled in from reference TRBV28 and TRBJ2-1, reads DVKVTQSSRYLVKRTGEKVFLECVQDMDHENMFWYRQDPGLGLRLIYFSYDVKMKEKGDIPEGYSVSREKKERFSLILESASTNQTSMYLCASSLFGQGKNEQFFGPGTRLTVL.

The chain couples TRBV30 to TRBJ1-5, with 12 bases identical to TRBD1. Germline CDR1 reads GTSNPN; CDR2 reads SVGIG (reference sequence). This CDR3 is 13 amino acids long. V dropped 5 bases and J dropped 6; count of bases not matched to a gene: 2. CDR3 sequence: CAWGTGGGQPQHF. The CDR3 DNA is TGTGCCTGGGGGACAGGGGGCGGTCAGCCCCAGCATTTT.